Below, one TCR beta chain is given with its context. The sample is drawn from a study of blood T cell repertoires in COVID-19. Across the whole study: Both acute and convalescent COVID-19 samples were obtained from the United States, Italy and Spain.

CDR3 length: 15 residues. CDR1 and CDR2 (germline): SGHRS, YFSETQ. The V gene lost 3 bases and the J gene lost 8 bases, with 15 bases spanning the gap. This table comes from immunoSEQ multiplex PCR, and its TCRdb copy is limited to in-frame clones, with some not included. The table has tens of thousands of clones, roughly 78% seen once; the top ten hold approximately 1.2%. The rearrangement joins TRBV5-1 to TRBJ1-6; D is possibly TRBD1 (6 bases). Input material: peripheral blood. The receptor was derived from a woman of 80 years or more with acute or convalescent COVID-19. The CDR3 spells CASSSRGVDDSPLHF. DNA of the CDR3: TGCGCCAGCAGCTCCAGGGGAGTAGATGATTCACCCCTCCACTTT.